The present TCR beta chain was sequenced within a study of T cell repertoires in cytomegalovirus infection. Looking at the study overall: Public TCR beta signatures marked donors with CMV infection and the matching HLA.

About this clonotype: The antigen remains unidentified.

TCRdb analysed the reads with MiXCR anew, one entry per CDR3 protein. The repertoire holds under 850,000 distinct CDR3 sequences, with approximately 33% as singletons. Study-wide results and caveats: Ex vivo, HLA-C-restricted CMV-specific TCR beta clonotypes prevailed over the rest of the response. CMV carriers having the relevant HLA were flagged by cumulative public TCR beta family frequency.

The CDR3 is made up of 17 amino acids. The germline V gene encodes CDR1 SGHVS and CDR2 FQNEAQ. Deletions cut 1 base from V and 6 bases from J, with 21 bases between. This sequence joins TRBV7-8 and TRBJ1-2, with D possibly being TRBD1 (5 bases). The sample here was cultured PBMCs, taken from culture after CMV antigen stimulation. The sequence was obtained from a human donor in good health (CMV status not recorded). Some clones in this sample may be carry-over from other donors' samples. The CDR3 is CASSLGRGGDIKDGYTF. The CDR3 DNA reads as TGTGCCAGCAGCTTAGGTCGGGGAGGGGATATCAAGGATGGCTACACCTTC.